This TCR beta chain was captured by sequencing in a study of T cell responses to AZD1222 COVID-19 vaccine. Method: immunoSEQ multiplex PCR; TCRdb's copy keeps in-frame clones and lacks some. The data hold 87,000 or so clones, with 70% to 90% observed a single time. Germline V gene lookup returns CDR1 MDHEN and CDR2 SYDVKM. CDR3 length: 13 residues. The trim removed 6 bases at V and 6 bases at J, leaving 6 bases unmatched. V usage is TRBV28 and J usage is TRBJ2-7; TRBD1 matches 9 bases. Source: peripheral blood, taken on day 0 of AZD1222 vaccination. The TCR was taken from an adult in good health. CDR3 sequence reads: CASRSGQGAEQYF. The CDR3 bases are TGTGCCAGCAGATCGGGACAGGGAGCCGAGCAGTACTTC.